This T cell receptor (beta chain) was captured in a study of blood T cell repertoires in COVID-19. Study-level information: Acute and convalescent COVID-19 samples came from the United States, Italy and Spain. PBMCs, B-cell-depleted T cells, or T cells were the source of the cDNA or gDNA that made up the material.

The CDR3 contains 16 residues. V gave up 8 bases and J gave up 9 bases; unmatched junction bases: 21. CDR1 and CDR2 (germline): SEHNR, FQNEAQ (reference sequence). The authors' processing: Reference gene primer amplification gave nucleated cell count estimates. Assay: immunoSEQ multiplex PCR; the TCRdb copy retains only in-frame clones and omits some. The DNA gave D and trimming, while V, J and clone size come from that table. Of approximately 280,000 clones in the sample, 75% to 95% were seen once. The sequence was obtained from a woman under 40 with COVID-19, enrolled during active disease. Source material: peripheral blood. This sequence joins TRBV7-9 and TRBJ2-7; 8 bases fit TRBD1. The CDR3 loop reads CASGEDRGQVSLSQYF. CDR3 nucleotide sequence: TGTGCCAGCGGGGAGGATAGGGGACAGGTCAGCCTCTCGCAGTACTTC.